Shown below are 15 T cell receptor beta chains from a single sample sequenced in a study of cytomegalovirus exposure and HLA in healthy donors. PCR was performed using 60 Vbeta and 13 Jbeta primers. Measured with immunoSEQ multiplex PCR; TCRdb has only the in-frame clones, and not every one. Of 200,000 to 300,000 clones detected, about 83% appear once; the ten largest clones hold roughly 2%. The specimen sequenced was PBMCs. Every receptor here comes from a woman between 40 and 50 years old in good health and CMV-seropositive.

J is TRBJ2-7 and V is TRBV7-2, with TRBD2 matching over 9 bases. The CDR3 sequence is 16 residues long. Germline V gene lookup returns CDR1 SGHTA and CDR2 FQGNSA. J was trimmed by 4 bases and V by 4 bases; bases with no gene match: 11. CDR3 DNA: TGTGCCAGCAGCTGGGGAGGAAGAGCGGGAGGATACGAGCAGTACTTC. Amino acid sequence: CASSWGGRAGGYEQYF.

Here the CDR3 DNA reads TGTGCCAGTAGTAACACGAAGAACTATGGCTACACCTTC. It is translated as CASSNTKNYGYTF. This chain joins TRBV19 and TRBJ1-2; D gene ambiguous. From germline, CDR1 is LNHDA and CDR2 SQIVND (reference sequence). Trimming removed 4 bases at V and 2 bases at J, with 8 bases between. The CDR3 has 13 amino acids.

The rearrangement joins TRBV7-8 to TRBJ2-1, with D possibly matching TRBD2 (5 bases). V lost 1 base, J lost 0 bases, and 16 bases lay in between. CDR3 length equals 18 residues. The germline V gene has CDR1 SGHVS and CDR2 FQNEAQ. CDR3 loop: CASSLENFKTSSYNEQFF. Written as DNA, the CDR3 is TGTGCCAGCAGCTTAGAGAACTTTAAAACTAGCTCCTACAATGAGCAGTTCTTC.

The genes are TRBV6-5 and TRBJ1-5, with D possibly TRBD1 on 6 matching bases. CDR3 length equals 13 residues. Germline loops: CDR1 MNHEY, CDR2 SVGAGI. Trimming left V 5 bases short and J 3 bases short, with 8 bases between. In DNA, the CDR3 is TGTGCCAGCAGTCGGGACACCAATCAGCCCCAGCATTTT. As protein: CASSRDTNQPQHF.

CDR3 DNA sequence: TGTGCCAGCAGCACAACTAGCGGGAGGTACAATGAGCAGTTCTTC. This encodes CASSTTSGRYNEQFF. The chain combines TRBV7-2 with TRBJ2-1, with 12 bases matching TRBD2. The CDR3 extends over 15 amino acids. V lost 5 bases, J lost 4 bases, and 3 bases stayed unmatched. The germline gives CDR1 SGHTA, CDR2 FQGNSA. Drawing the rest from reference TRBV7-2 and TRBJ2-1, the complete variable domain is GAGVSQSPSNKVTEKGKDVELRCDPISGHTALYWYRQSLGQGLEFLIYFQGNSAPDKSGLPSDRFSAERTGGSVSTLTIQRTQQEDSAVYLCASSTTSGRYNEQFFGPGTRLTVL.

The chain is built from TRBV28 and TRBJ2-2; D ambiguous. Trimming took off 3 bases at V and 5 bases at J, with 13 bases between the two ends. Germline values: CDR1 MDHEN, CDR2 SYDVKM. The length of the CDR3 is 15 residues. The CDR3 sequence: CASSFGIVRTGELFF. The CDR3 region has the DNA TGTGCCAGCAGTTTTGGAATAGTGAGGACCGGGGAGCTGTTTTTT.

This chain uses TRBV7-2 with TRBJ1-2; D possibly corresponds to TRBD1 (5 bases). This CDR3 is 13 amino acids long. Germline V gene lookup returns CDR1 SGHTA and CDR2 FQGNSA. Trimming cost V 5 bases and J 3 bases, with 10 bases left between them. The CDR3 sequence is CASSRGVDYGYTF. CDR3 nucleotide sequence: TGTGCCAGCAGCCGGGGGGTGGACTATGGCTACACCTTC.

The rearrangement uses TRBV5-1 and TRBJ2-1; D call uncertain. V dropped 0 bases and J dropped 10 bases, with 11 bases sitting between them. The CDR3 is 13 amino acids. Germline-derived CDR1 and CDR2 are SGHRS and YFSETQ. CDR3 in amino acids: CASSLGGPSEQFF. The CDR3 DNA follows: TGCGCCAGCAGCTTGGGCGGCCCTTCGGAGCAGTTCTTC.

This chain links TRBV6-5 with TRBJ1-1, with 7 bases that match TRBD1. The CDR3 consists of 14 residues. CDR1 and CDR2 from the germline V gene are MNHEY and SVGAGI. The V gene end was trimmed by 8 bases and the J gene end by 4 bases; junction bases not matched to a gene: 10. The CDR3 coding sequence is TGTGCCAGCTCGCAAAGACAGGGCGGCACTGAAGCTTTCTTT. It specifies CASSQRQGGTEAFF.

This clone was observed a single time. This sequence joins TRBV6-5 and TRBJ2-3, with 12 bases fitting TRBD2. The CDR3 is made up of 16 amino acids. V was clipped by 2 bases and J by 6 bases; unmatched bases: 6. Per the germline V gene, CDR1 is MNHEY and CDR2 is SVGAGI. The CDR3 sequence: CASSYSGLAGWDTQYF. For the CDR3, the DNA is TGTGCCAGCAGTTACAGTGGACTAGCGGGGTGGGATACGCAGTATTTT.

This clone was seen a few times. J is TRBJ2-3 and V is TRBV9, with TRBD2 identical over 13 bases. This CDR3 region has 21 residues. Germline V gene data show CDR1 as SGDLS and CDR2 as YYNGEE. The junction had 17 bases not matched to a gene; V was cut back by 4 bases and J by 0 bases. For the CDR3, the DNA is TGTGCCAGCAGCACCCCGGCAACTAGCGGGAGGGCCTGGGCTAGCACAGATACGCAGTATTTT. This gives the protein CASSTPATSGRAWASTDTQYF. The full variable domain, in which reference TRBV9 and TRBJ2-3 provide the parts outside the CDR3, is DSGVTQTPKHLITATGQRVTLRCSPRSGDLSVYWYQQSLDQGLQFLIQYYNGEERAKGNILERFSAQQFPDLHSELNLSSLELGDSALYFCASSTPATSGRAWASTDTQYFGPGTRLTVL.

The chain couples TRBV19 to TRBJ1-4, with TRBD1 identical over 7 bases. This CDR3 has 14 amino acids. V shed 5 bases, J shed 7 bases, and the junction held 7 bases outside the gene matches. CDR1 LNHDA and CDR2 SQIVND come from the germline V gene (reference sequence). CDR3 nucleotides: TGTGCCAGTAGTGTACAGGGGAGGAGTGAAAAACTGTTTTTT. This gives the protein CASSVQGRSEKLFF.

This chain uses TRBV2 with TRBJ2-4, with 11 positions matching TRBD2. CDR1 and CDR2 from the germline V gene are SNHLY and FYNNEI. With 7 bases clipped from V and 2 bases from J, the junction kept 4 bases outside the gene matches. The length of the CDR3 is 15 residues. CDR3 bases: TGTGCCAGCACCACTAGCGGGAGCCCCAAAAACATTCAGTACTTC. Its protein product is CASTTSGSPKNIQYF. The full variable domain, rest sourced from reference TRBV2 and TRBJ2-4, is EPEVTQTPSHQVTQMGQEVILRCVPISNHLYFYWYRQILGQKVEFLVSFYNNEISEKSEIFDDQFSVERPDGSNFTLKIRSTKLEDSAMYFCASTTSGSPKNIQYFGAGTRLSVL.

The V gene is TRBV6-4, the J gene TRBJ2-1, with TRBD2 matching over 10 bases. Trimming cost V 6 bases and J 10 bases; bases outside gene matches: 9. The CDR3 length is 14 residues. CDR1 and CDR2 (germline): MRHNA, SNTAGT. CDR3 coding DNA: TGTGCCAGCAGCCTCACTAGCGGGAAGGGGGAGCAGTTCTTC. It encodes CASSLTSGKGEQFF.

J is TRBJ1-1 and V is TRBV6-5, with TRBD1 matching 7 bases. The CDR3 contains 14 residues. Germline trimming cut 5 bases from V and 0 bases from J; bases unmatched to any gene: 3. Germline V gene lookup returns CDR1 MNHEY and CDR2 SVGAGI. CDR3 nucleotides: TGTGCCAGCAGTAAGACAGGGATGAACACTGAAGCTTTCTTT. Its protein is CASSKTGMNTEAFF.